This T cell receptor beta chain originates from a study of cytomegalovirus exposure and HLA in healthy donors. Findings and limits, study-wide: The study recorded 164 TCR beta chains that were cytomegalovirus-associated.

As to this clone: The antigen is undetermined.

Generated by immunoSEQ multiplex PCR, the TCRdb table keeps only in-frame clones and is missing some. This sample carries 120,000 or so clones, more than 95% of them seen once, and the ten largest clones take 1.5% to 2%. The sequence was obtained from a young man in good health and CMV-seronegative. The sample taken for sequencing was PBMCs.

The CDR3 loop is CASSARLAGNYEQYF. CDR3 DNA sequence: TGTGCCAGCAGTGCGCGACTAGCGGGGAACTACGAGCAGTACTTC. This chain links TRBV27 with TRBJ2-7; 11 nucleotides match TRBD2. J was trimmed by 3 bases and V by 5 bases; bases with no gene match: 6. Germline-derived CDR1 and CDR2 are MNHEY and SMNVEV (reference sequence). This CDR3 contains 15 residues.